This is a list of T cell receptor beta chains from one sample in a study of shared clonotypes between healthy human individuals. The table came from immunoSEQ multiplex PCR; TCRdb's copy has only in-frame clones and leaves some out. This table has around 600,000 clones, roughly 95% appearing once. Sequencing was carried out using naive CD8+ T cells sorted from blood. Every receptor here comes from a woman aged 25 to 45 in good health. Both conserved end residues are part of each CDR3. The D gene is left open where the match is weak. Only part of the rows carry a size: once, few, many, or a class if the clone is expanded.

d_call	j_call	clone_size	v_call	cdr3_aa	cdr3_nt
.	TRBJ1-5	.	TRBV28	CASRSNQPQHF	TGTGCCAGCAGAAGTAATCAGCCCCAGCATTTT
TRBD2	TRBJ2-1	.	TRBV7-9	CASIGTSDYNEQFF	TGTGCCAGCATCGGGACTAGCGATTACAATGAGCAGTTCTTC
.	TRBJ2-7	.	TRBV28	CASSPQGFASYEQYF	TGTGCCAGCAGTCCTCAGGGGTTTGCTAGCTACGAGCAGTACTTC
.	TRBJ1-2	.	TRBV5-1	CASSSHRGARDYGYTF	TGCGCCAGCAGCTCCCATCGGGGGGCCAGGGACTATGGCTACACCTTC
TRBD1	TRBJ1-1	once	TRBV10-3	CAISELLGQGEFYTEAFF	TGTGCCATCAGTGAGTTACTTGGACAGGGGGAATTTTACACTGAAGCTTTCTTT
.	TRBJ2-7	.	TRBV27	CASSERGYEQYF	TGTGCCAGCAGTGAACGGGGTTACGAGCAGTACTTC
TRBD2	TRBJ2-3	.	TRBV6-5	CASSYSRLGGGDTQYF	TGTGCCAGCAGTTACTCGCGGTTGGGCGGGGGAGATACGCAGTATTTT
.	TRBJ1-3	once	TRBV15	CATSRPGPGNTIYF	TGTGCCACCAGCAGGCCGGGACCTGGAAACACCATATATTTT
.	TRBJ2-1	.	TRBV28	CASSPHNEQFF	TGTGCCAGCAGTCCACACAATGAGCAGTTCTTC
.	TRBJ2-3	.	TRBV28	CASSLGTKPADTQYF	TGTGCCAGCAGTTTAGGAACAAAGCCCGCAGATACGCAGTATTTT
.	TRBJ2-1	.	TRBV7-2	CASSLIWDTEFDEQFF	TGTGCCAGCAGCTTAATTTGGGACACCGAGTTCGATGAGCAGTTCTTC
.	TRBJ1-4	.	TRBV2	CASRTSERRVEKLFF	TGTGCCAGCAGGACCTCGGAGCGGAGAGTAGAAAAACTGTTTTTT
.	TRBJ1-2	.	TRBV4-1	CASSQGPHRDAYGYTF	TGCGCCAGCAGCCAAGGGCCCCACAGGGATGCCTATGGCTACACCTTC
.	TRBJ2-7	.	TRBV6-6	CASLGGSGAEQYF	TGTGCCAGTCTAGGGGGGAGCGGTGCCGAGCAGTACTTC
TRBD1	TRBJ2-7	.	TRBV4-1	CASSHEDRTYEQYF	TGCGCCAGCAGCCACGAGGACAGGACCTACGAGCAGTACTTC
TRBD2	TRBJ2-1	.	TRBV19	CASSIDPPVVTSGRVIEQFF	TGTGCCAGTAGTATAGATCCCCCCGTGGTGACTAGCGGGAGGGTCATTGAGCAGTTCTTC
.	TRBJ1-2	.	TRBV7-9	CASSLKFSDGYTF	TGTGCCAGCAGCTTGAAGTTTTCGGATGGCTACACCTTC
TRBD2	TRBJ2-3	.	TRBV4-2	CASSPLLAGEEDTQYF	TGTGCCAGCAGCCCCCTACTAGCGGGAGAAGAAGATACGCAGTATTTT
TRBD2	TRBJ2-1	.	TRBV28	CASSLRPGLAGPRGSYNEQFF	TGTGCCAGCAGTTTGCGGCCGGGACTAGCGGGGCCTCGGGGCTCCTACAATGAGCAGTTCTTC
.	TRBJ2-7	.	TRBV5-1	CASSLAGLWEQYF	TGCGCCAGCAGCTTGGCCGGGTTATGGGAGCAGTACTTC
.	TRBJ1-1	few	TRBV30	CAWTTLEAFF	TGTGCCTGGACGACACTAGAAGCTTTCTTT
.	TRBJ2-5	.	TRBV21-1	CASSNARDRVQETQYF	TGTGCCAGCAGCAACGCCCGGGACAGGGTACAAGAGACCCAGTACTTC
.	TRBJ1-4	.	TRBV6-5	CASSYSIGESNEKLFF	TGTGCCAGCAGTTACTCGATAGGGGAGTCTAATGAAAAACTGTTTTTT
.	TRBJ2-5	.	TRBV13	CASSLHQTQYF	TGTGCCAGCAGCTTACACCAGACCCAGTACTTC
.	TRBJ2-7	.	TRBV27	CASSLTGTYEQYF	TGTGCCAGCAGTTTGACAGGTACCTACGAGCAGTACTTC
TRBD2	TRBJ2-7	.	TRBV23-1	CASSQSTSGNYEQYF	TGCGCCAGCAGTCAATCGACTAGCGGGAACTACGAGCAGTACTTC
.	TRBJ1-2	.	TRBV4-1	CASSQAQNDKGYTF	TGCGCCAGCAGCCAAGCCCAAAACGACAAGGGCTACACCTTC